The TCR beta chain described here comes from a study of blood T cell repertoires in COVID-19. The overall study: PBMCs, B-cell-depleted T cells, or T cells provided the cDNA or gDNA that made up the material.

As handled by the study authors: Reference gene primer amplification gave nucleated cell count estimates. Sequencing was performed with immunoSEQ multiplex PCR; in TCRdb, only in-frame clones are kept and a portion is missing. D and trimming were read from the DNA, whereas the V and J calls and clone size are those reported in that table. The sample holds approximately 120,000 clones, approximately 74% seen once. The V end was cut by 0 bases, the J end by 2 bases, with 5 bases between. The CDR3 spans 13 residues. The germline V gene encodes CDR1 MRHNA and CDR2 SNTAGT. This sequence originates from a man between 60 and 75 years old with acute or convalescent COVID-19. J is TRBJ2-7 and V is TRBV6-4; D is uncertain. Sequenced input: peripheral blood. The CDR3 sequence is CASSDSFAYEQYF. CDR3 DNA: TGTGCCAGCAGTGACTCGTTCGCCTACGAGCAGTACTTC.